This T cell receptor beta chain came from a study of OX40 agonist ivuxolimab in advanced cancers. Background on the study: Patients received the agonistic anti-OX40 (CD134) antibody ivuxolimab. Administration of intravenous ivuxolimab to patients occurred every 2 weeks at 0.01 to 10 mg/kg.

Prior autoimmune disease or systemic immunosuppression barred patients. Cycle 7 day 1, cycle 4 day 1, and baseline were the timepoints at which blood was sampled. Clones were read by immunoSEQ multiplex PCR, and TCRdb kept only the in-frame ones, dropping some. The data contain about 20,000 clones, 77% of them singletons. CDR3 size: 14 residues. Trimming took 0 bases from V and 4 from J; bases not matched to a gene: 1. CDR1 MNHEY and CDR2 SVGAGI come from the germline V gene. This material consisted of CD4+ or CD8+ T cells sorted from blood, taken in a trial of the OX40 agonist ivuxolimab. J is TRBJ1-1 and V is TRBV6-5, with TRBD1 identical over 8 bases. This receptor was taken from an adult with an advanced solid tumor such as melanoma, head and neck, liver or kidney cancer. Here the CDR3 DNA reads TGTGCCAGCAGTTACTCGGACAGGGCCACTGAAGCTTTCTTT. Its translation is CASSYSDRATEAFF.